This T cell receptor beta chain appears in the sequencing data of a study of regulatory T cells in long-lasting Graves disease. As for the study in general: Antithyroid drugs had been taken under 3 months by newly diagnosed Graves' patients.

With iRepertoire HTBI primers and Arm-PCR of CDR3 regions, TCR beta libraries were built. TCRdb fed the multiplex PCR reads into MiXCR, producing one record per CDR3 protein. Of around 500,000 distinct CDR3 sequences in the sample, approximately 15% were seen once. This clonotype was seen ten or more times. Its antigen remains unknown. The time point here: newly diagnosed GD, antithyroid drugs for less than 3 months. PBMC RNA was the source of the TCR library. The germline gives CDR1 MNHNS, CDR2 SASEGT. The CDR3 length is 14 residues. The trim removed 7 bases at V and 3 bases at J, leaving 3 bases unmatched. Study results and caveats: Whereas more than 950 public clonotypes were shared by new patients, persistent patients shared more, at some 3,000. Those with persistent Graves' had less TCR diversity than newly diagnosed patients.

These sequences were also reported in another study, on T cells in Graves' hyperthyroidism and ophthalmopathy. That source notes: Patients counted as stable if ophthalmopathy did not develop within 18 months.

The TCR originated in a man in his thirties or forties with Graves disease. The specimen comprised peripheral blood mononuclear cells (PBMCs), sampled at new diagnosis, from a patient treated with antithyroid drugs. The rearrangement links TRBV6-1 to TRBJ2-3, with 11 bases lining up with TRBD2. The CDR3, as DNA: TGTGCCAGCACCTTAGCGGGGGGGACAGATACGCAGTATTTT. Its protein product is CASTLAGGTDTQYF.